This T cell receptor (beta chain) was sequenced during a study of blood T cell repertoires in COVID-19. On the study more broadly: Samples came from the United States, Italy and Spain, spanning acute and convalescent COVID-19.

This CDR3 is built from 12 residues. Trimming cost V 3 bases and J 7 bases, with 7 bases left between them. Germline-derived CDR1 and CDR2 are SEHNR and FQNEAQ (reference sequence). Produced via immunoSEQ multiplex PCR; TCRdb's table is partial and in-frame only. The repertoire holds around 300,000 clones, about nine tenths seen once, with roughly 2.3% in the top ten. The sample was peripheral blood. The sequence came from a man aged 18 to 29 with active or convalescent COVID-19. The rearrangement uses TRBV7-9 and TRBJ2-1; D unclear. The CDR3 nucleotides read TGTGCCAGCAGCTTGTGGCAAAATGAGCAGTTCTTC. This gives the protein CASSLWQNEQFF.